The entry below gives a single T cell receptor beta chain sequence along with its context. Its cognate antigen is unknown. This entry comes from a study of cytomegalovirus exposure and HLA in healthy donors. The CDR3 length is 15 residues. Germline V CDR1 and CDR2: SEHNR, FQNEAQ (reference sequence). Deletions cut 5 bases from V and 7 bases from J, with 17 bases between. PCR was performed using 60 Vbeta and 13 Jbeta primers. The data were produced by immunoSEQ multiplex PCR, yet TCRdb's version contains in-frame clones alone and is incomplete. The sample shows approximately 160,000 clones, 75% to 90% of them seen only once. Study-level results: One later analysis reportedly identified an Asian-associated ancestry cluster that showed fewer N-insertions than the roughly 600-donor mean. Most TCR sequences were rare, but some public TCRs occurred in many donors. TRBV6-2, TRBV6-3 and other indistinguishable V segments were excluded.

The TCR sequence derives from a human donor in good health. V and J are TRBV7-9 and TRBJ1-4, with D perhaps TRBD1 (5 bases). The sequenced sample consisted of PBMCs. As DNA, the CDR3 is TGTGCCAGCAGCCTCCGACAGACCCTAGGTGAAAAACTGTTTTTT. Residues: CASSLRQTLGEKLFF.